The clone carrying this TCR beta chain is a singleton in its sample. The antigen remains undetermined. These data come from a study of T cells in Graves' hyperthyroidism and ophthalmopathy. At the level of the study: Specimen type is peripheral blood, collected at initial diagnosis prior to any treatment. Findings of the study overall: Also found in blood were most expanded thyroid clonotypes above 0.001.

The CDR3 has 13 amino acids. Trimming shortened V by 7 bases and J by 5 bases, and 17 bases separated the two germline ends. CDR1 and CDR2 (germline): SQVTM, ANQGSEA. No progression to ophthalmopathy during 18 months of follow-up defined stable disease. TCR beta CDR3 region amplification was performed from RNA transcripts. First-round RT-PCR targeting the TCR CDR3 was performed with the HTBI primer set. Each CDR3 protein is one row after TCRdb ran MiXCR on the multiplex PCR reads. The table lists 92,000 or so distinct CDR3 sequences, about 51% of them singletons. The receptor's source is a woman aged 40 to 55 with Graves' hyperthyroidism. V is TRBV29-1 and J is TRBJ1-1, with D hard to call. Sequencing used blood. The CDR3, as DNA: TGCAGCGCCGCGGAGTGGGCGGGAACTGAAGCTTTCTTT. Translated: CSAAEWAGTEAFF.